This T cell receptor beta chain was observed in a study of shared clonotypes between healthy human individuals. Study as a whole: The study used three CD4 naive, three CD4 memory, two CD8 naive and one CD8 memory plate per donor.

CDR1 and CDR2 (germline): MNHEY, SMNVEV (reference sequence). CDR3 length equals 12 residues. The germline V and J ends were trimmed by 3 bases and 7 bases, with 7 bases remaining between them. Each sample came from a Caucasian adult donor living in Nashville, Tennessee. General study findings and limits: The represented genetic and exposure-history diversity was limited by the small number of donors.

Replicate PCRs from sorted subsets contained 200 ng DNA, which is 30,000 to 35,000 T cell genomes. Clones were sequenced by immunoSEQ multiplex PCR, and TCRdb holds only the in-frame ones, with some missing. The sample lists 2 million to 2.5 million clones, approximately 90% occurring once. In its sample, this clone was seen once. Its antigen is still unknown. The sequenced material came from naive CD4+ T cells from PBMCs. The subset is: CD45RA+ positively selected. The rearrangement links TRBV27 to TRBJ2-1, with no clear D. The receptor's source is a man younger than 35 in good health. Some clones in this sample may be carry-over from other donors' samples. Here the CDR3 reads CASSFPPNEQFF. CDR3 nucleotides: TGTGCCAGCAGTTTTCCCCCTAATGAGCAGTTCTTC.